This T cell receptor (beta chain) was found in a study of cytomegalovirus exposure and HLA in healthy donors. Findings and caveats of the study: Later analysis identified several of the most significant clusters that appeared linked to common viral pathogens.

The PCR contained 60 Vbeta and 13 Jbeta primers. Produced via immunoSEQ multiplex PCR; TCRdb's table is partial and in-frame only. The sample has 200,000 to 250,000 clones; 85% are singletons. Deletions cut 7 bases from V and 0 bases from J, with 12 bases between. In germline, CDR1 is MNHNY, CDR2 SVGAGI (reference sequence). This CDR3 has 14 amino acids. A remark on this clone: Its antigen is as yet unknown.

The source is a human donor in good health. Sequencing was carried out using PBMCs. This rearrangement joins TRBV6-6 to TRBJ1-1, with D uncertain. For the CDR3, the DNA is TGTGCCAGCACAGGTAAAAACATGAACACTGAAGCTTTCTTT. Translated, it gives CASTGKNMNTEAFF.